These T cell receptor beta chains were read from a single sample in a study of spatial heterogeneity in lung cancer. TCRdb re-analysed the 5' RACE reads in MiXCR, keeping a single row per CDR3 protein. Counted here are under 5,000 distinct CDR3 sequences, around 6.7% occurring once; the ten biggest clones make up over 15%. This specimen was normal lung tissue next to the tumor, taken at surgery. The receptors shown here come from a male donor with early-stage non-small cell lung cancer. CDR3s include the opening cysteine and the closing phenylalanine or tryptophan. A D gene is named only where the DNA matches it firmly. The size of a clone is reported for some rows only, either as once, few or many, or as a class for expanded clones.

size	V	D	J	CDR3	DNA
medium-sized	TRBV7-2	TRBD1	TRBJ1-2	CASSLDTGGRGYTF	TGTGCCAGCAGCTTGGACACAGGGGGCAGGGGCTACACCTTC
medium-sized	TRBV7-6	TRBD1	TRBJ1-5	CASSYGTGAGQPQHF	TGTGCCAGCAGCTACGGGACAGGGGCCGGTCAGCCCCAGCATTTT
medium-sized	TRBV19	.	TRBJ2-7	CASSLDRSYEQYF	TGTGCCAGTAGTCTTGACAGGTCCTACGAGCAGTACTTC
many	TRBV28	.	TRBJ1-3	CASSLLPSSGNTIYF	TGTGCCAGCAGTTTATTACCCAGCTCTGGAAACACCATATATTTT
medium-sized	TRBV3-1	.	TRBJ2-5	CASSGEEQETQYF	TGTGCCAGCAGCGGGGAGGAGCAAGAGACCCAGTACTTC
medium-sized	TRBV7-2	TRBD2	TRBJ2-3	CASSLAPLAGGLGQDTQYF	TGTGCCAGCAGCTTAGCCCCCCTAGCGGGGGGGCTGGGTCAAGATACGCAGTATTTT
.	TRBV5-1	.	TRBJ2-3	CASRTGQITDTQYF	TGCGCCAGCAGGACCGGGCAGATCACAGATACGCAGTATTTT
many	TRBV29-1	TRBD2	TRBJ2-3	CSVGGSGRGGDTQYF	TGCAGCGTTGGGGGTAGCGGGAGAGGAGGGGATACGCAGTATTTT
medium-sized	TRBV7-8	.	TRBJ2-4	CASRGTENIQYF	TGTGCCAGCAGGGGGACTGAAAACATTCAGTACTTC
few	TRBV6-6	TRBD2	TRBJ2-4	CASQLPGGQGNIQYF	TGTGCCAGCCAGTTACCGGGGGGGCAGGGAAACATTCAGTACTTC
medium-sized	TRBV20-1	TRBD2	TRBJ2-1	CSAISGASYNEQFF	TGCAGTGCCATTAGCGGGGCCTCCTACAATGAGCAGTTCTTC
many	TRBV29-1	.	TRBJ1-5	CSVRGDSAQHF	TGCAGCGTGAGGGGGGATTCAGCCCAGCATTTT